This TCR beta chain is from a study of shared clonotypes between healthy human individuals (dated by TCRdb to about 2020). Regarding the research as a whole: A few men and two women, aged 18 to 49 years, made up the cohort. For each donor, CD4 naive and CD4 memory were each given three plates, CD8 naive was given two plates, and CD8 memory was given one plate. Blood TCR repertoires of several healthy adults were deeply sequenced to estimate repertoire size and the extent of clonotype sharing between individuals. Libraries were prepared and TCR repertoires were sequenced by different laboratories using diverse techniques, in order to increase sequencing depth and limit assay-specific biases. Leukapheresis yielded between about 0.94 and 9.5 billion PBMCs per donor.

The germline V gene yields MDHEN for CDR1 and SYDVKM for CDR2. The trim is 5 bases for V and 1 base for J, with a gap of 9 bases between the germline ends. The CDR3 runs 14 residues from the cysteine to the phenylalanine. Just the 42-base CDR3 DNA is kept, in frame starting at base 1. CD8 naive samples were obtained by positive selection for CCR7 among CD45RO-negative cells, yielding a CD45RA+CCR7+ population from which TemRA cells were excluded. The donors were healthy, HIV-negative adults with no recently reported acute infections or vaccinations. All donors were Caucasian adults living in Nashville, Tennessee, USA. Blood was collected by leukapheresis, and PBMCs were isolated by Ficoll-Histopaque density gradient centrifugation and then cryopreserved in liquid nitrogen vapor phase. Analytical flow cytometry was used to check the purity and quantity of every magnetically sorted T cell population. Each sorted fraction had its genomic DNA isolated and then quantified by UV absorbance on a Nanodrop 2000c.

Using the deep immunoSEQ assay, multiplex PCR amplified TCR CDR3 regions from genomic DNA. For each cell subset, the extracted genomic DNA was distributed evenly across all wells of several immunoSEQ 96-well plates, and each plate served as one replicate. For sorted subsets, 150 to 250 ng genomic DNA, equal to some 30,000 T cell genomes, was loaded into each replicate PCR. The purified libraries were quantified using a Qubit 3.0 fluorometer, sized with a Bioanalyzer 2100, and then quantified again using the KAPA Library Quantification kit. Each immunoSEQ 96-well plate was sequenced on its own single-read 150-cycle Illumina NextSeq 550 flow cell. The paper's data handling went like this. The immunoSEQ output contained only junctional sequences without quality scores, so filtering could not match that applied to full-length reads. Sequences were annotated with PyIR, a Python wrapper for IgBLAST v1.9, using IMGT germline references to assign V/J genes and CDR3. Any read was removed if the V/J assignment was weak (E-value above 1e-6), the CDR3 was missing, or the read contained stop codons, out-of-frame junctions, or ambiguous translated residues. V3J clonotypes were defined as sequences sharing an identical inferred V gene, J gene, and CDR3 amino acid sequence. Percentage overlap between repertoires was computed as shared unique clonotypes divided by the size of the smaller repertoire. RTK rarefaction, the Chao1 estimator, and Recon v2.1 estimates of unobserved clonotypes were used to assess repertoire richness. Generation probabilities were computed with OLGA for all TCRbeta clonotypes obtained by the gDNA method from a handful of donors. In TCRdb, the immuneACCESS table is reduced to in-frame sequences with V and J assigned. These tables do not hold every clone; where another copy was compared, an unresolved V gene accounts for under half, and the others remain unexplained. The DNA was the basis for D and trimming; V, J and clone size are from that table. Recorded for this sample are millions of clones; roughly 91% of them occurred a single time. The leading ten clones occupy under 2% of the sample.

Regarding this clone: This receptor's antigen is unknown. The record has no base qualities; no much larger clone is one base away. This specimen includes other DNA sequences encoding the same CDR3.

Summary of the overall study and its limitations: Because the study included a small number of donors, the genetic and exposure-history diversity represented was limited. Even with the large sequencing depth, rarefaction of the sorted-subset datasets indicated that sequencing was incomplete. Compared with non-shared clonotypes, the clonotypes found in all four sorted-subset donors had higher generation probabilities. Larger estimated clonotype richness was generally found for naive subsets than for memory subsets. Roughly 5.2% of naive CD4, around 4% of naive CD8, about 2.5% of memory CD4, and 0.35% to 0.4% of memory CD8 clonotypes were shared across several donors. Pairwise subsampling led to the expectation that sequencing depth would affect the degree of clonotype sharing among donors. Only blood was sampled, and tissue TCR repertoires likely differ from those in blood.

The sequencing input was naive CD8+ T cells from PBMCs. The cell subset or site label for this specimen denotes: CD45RA+CCR7+. The clonotype comes from a young man in good health. Some clones in this sample may be carry-over from other donors' samples. The V gene is TRBV28 and the J gene is TRBJ1-5; the D gene assignment is ambiguous. The nucleotide sequence is given as TGTGCCAGCAGTCCCGGACTGAGCAATCAGCCCCAGCATTTT. Translated, it reads CASSPGLSNQPQHF.